This TCR beta chain came from a study of early T cells in non-severe SARS-CoV-2 infection. A single record per CDR3 protein comes from TCRdb applying MiXCR to the 5' RACE reads. The table records 70,000 to 85,000 distinct CDR3 sequences, roughly an eighth of them present only once. The CDR3 covers 13 residues. The V gene's germline CDR1 is SNHLY and CDR2 FYNNEI. Trimming cost V 8 bases and J 0 bases, with 8 bases left between them. V gene TRBV2 combines with J gene TRBJ1-3; D call uncertain. The source of this sequence is an adult who was a healthcare worker with PCR-confirmed SARS-CoV-2 infection or an uninfected control (not recorded which). The donor label of this sample is uncertain. Material: whole blood, obtained at baseline. The CDR3 nucleotides read TGTGCCAGCTTGAGGGACTCTGGAAACACCATATATTTT. Protein: CASLRDSGNTIYF.